The 10 T cell receptor beta chains presented below share a single source sample, sequenced in a study of T-cell memory formation after mild COVID-19. Via MiXCR, TCRdb re-called the 5' RACE reads, giving one row per CDR3 protein. This sample yields 470,000 or so distinct CDR3 sequences, of which around 20% are seen a single time; roughly 8% belongs to the top ten. Sequencing was carried out using PBMCs or a T cell subset sorted from them (not recorded which). These receptors all come from an adult woman who had mild COVID-19 (a few samples of this study predate the infection). Cell type and time point are not known.

The chain recombines TRBV20-1 with TRBJ1-1, with D maybe TRBD1 (5 bases). Deletions cut 4 bases from V and 4 bases from J, with 10 bases between. The CDR3 sequence is 12 residues long. Germline V lookup: CDR1 DFQATT, CDR2 SNEGSKA (reference sequence). The CDR3 DNA follows: TGCAGTGCTAAAGGCAGGGCCACTGAAGCTTTCTTT. Protein sequence: CSAKGRATEAFF.

The CDR3 here is CASSSSLGIGNTIYF. The DNA for the CDR3 is TGTGCCAGCAGTTCAAGCTTGGGAATTGGAAACACCATATATTTT. The chain has TRBV12-3 or TRBV12-4 and TRBJ1-3; D gene uncertain. Trimming removed 4 bases from V and 3 bases from J, with 13 bases in between. The CDR3 length is 15 residues.

The chain combines TRBV28 with TRBJ2-7; unclear D gene. This CDR3 has 13 residues. The V and J ends lost 3 bases and 2 bases respectively, with 8 bases between them. CDR1 MDHEN and CDR2 SYDVKM come from the germline V gene. The CDR3 here is CASSFQDAYEQYF. The CDR3 nucleotides are TGTGCCAGCAGTTTCCAGGATGCCTACGAGCAGTACTTC. Full variable domain (outside the CDR3, taken from reference TRBV28 and TRBJ2-7): DVKVTQSSRYLVKRTGEKVFLECVQDMDHENMFWYRQDPGLGLRLIYFSYDVKMKEKGDIPEGYSVSREKKERFSLILESASTNQTSMYLCASSFQDAYEQYFGPGTRLTVT.

This clonotype was detected only a few times. The DNA of the CDR3 is TGTGCCAGCAGTGAAATCAGAGGACAGAGCGGCTACACCTTC. Translation gives CASSEIRGQSGYTF. The V and J genes are TRBV6-1 and TRBJ1-2, with a possible D match to TRBD1 (6 bases). Germline CDR1 and CDR2: MNHNS and SASEGT. The length of the CDR3 is 14 residues. V was cut by 2 bases and J by 8 bases, with 15 bases left in between.

This clonotype was counted only a few times. The CDR3 DNA sequence: TGTGCCAGCAGCTTAGCGGACAGCCCCAATTCACCCCTCCACTTT. The encoded protein is CASSLADSPNSPLHF. The rearrangement uses TRBV7-6 and TRBJ1-6; D is perhaps TRBD1 (6 bases). With 0 bases removed from V and 7 bases from J, the gap between germline ends came to 10 bases. In germline, CDR1 is SGHVS, CDR2 FNYEAQ. The CDR3 runs to 15 residues.

The genes are TRBV19 and TRBJ2-7, with 8 nucleotides matching TRBD1. With 5 bases clipped from V and 3 bases from J, the junction kept 12 bases outside the gene matches. This CDR3 is built from 16 residues. The germline V gene encodes CDR1 LNHDA and CDR2 SQIVND (reference sequence). The CDR3 spells CASSPRTGSTFYEQYF. The CDR3 DNA reads TGTGCCAGTAGTCCCCGGACAGGGAGTACCTTCTACGAGCAGTACTTC.

This clonotype has more than one count but fewer than ten. J is TRBJ2-1 and V is TRBV25-1; 7 bases line up with TRBD1. V lost 4 bases, J lost 7 bases, and 16 bases stayed unmatched. Germline V lookup: CDR1 MGHDK, CDR2 SYGVNS. The CDR3 is made up of 17 amino acids. CDR3 in amino acids: CASSVDRDLGRGNEQFF. The CDR3 nucleotides read TGTGCCAGCAGTGTCGACAGGGATTTGGGCCGAGGTAATGAGCAGTTCTTC. Full variable domain (rest looked up from reference TRBV25-1 and TRBJ2-1): EADIYQTPRYLVIGTGKKITLECSQTMGHDKMYWYQQDPGMELHLIHYSYGVNSTEKGDLSSESTVSRIRTEHFPLTLESARPSHTSQYLCASSVDRDLGRGNEQFFGPGTRLTVL.

This clonotype turned up a few times. The V gene is TRBV12-3 or TRBV12-4, the J gene TRBJ1-1; no clear D. V was cut by 5 bases and J by 0 bases, with 10 bases left in between. The CDR3 has 14 residues. This CDR3 reads CASSNRNLNTEAFF. CDR3 coding DNA: TGTGCCAGCAGTAACAGAAACTTGAACACTGAAGCTTTCTTT.

V and J are TRBV30 and TRBJ2-7; 15 bases are a match to TRBD2. Losses at the gene ends were 3 bases for V and 9 bases for J; bases not matched to a gene: 18. This CDR3 is 18 amino acids long. Germline V CDR1 and CDR2: GTSNPN, SVGIG (reference sequence). The CDR3 bases are TGTGCCTGGAGCCCAACGGGACTAGCGGGAGGAGAGGGAATTGCGCAGTACTTC. It encodes CAWSPTGLAGGEGIAQYF.

The V gene is TRBV5-6, the J gene TRBJ1-2; no firm D call. Per germline, CDR1 SGHDT and CDR2 YYEEEE. This CDR3 has 13 amino acids. V lost 4 bases and J 4 bases, leaving 11 bases between the germline ends. CDR3 region: CASSQRRLYGYTF. In DNA, the CDR3 is TGTGCCAGCAGCCAACGACGGCTCTATGGCTACACCTTC.